This TCR beta chain came from a study of PD-1 blockade in classical Hodgkin lymphoma. Every single patient, without exception, relapsed after autologous stem cell transplantation, and brentuximab vedotin exposure varied. Best responses were complete response, partial response or progressive disease. Clones were read by immunoSEQ multiplex PCR, and TCRdb kept only the in-frame ones, dropping some. Among roughly 28,000 clones listed, roughly 71% were seen once. With 2 bases removed from V and 1 base from J, the gap between germline ends came to 6 bases. Germline-derived CDR1 and CDR2 are LGHNT and FRNRAP. The CDR3 contains 14 residues. About this clone: Its cognate antigen is unknown.

Whole-study results and caveats: Significantly greater TCR diversity emerged by C4D1 in CD4+ cells but not CD8+ cells. As was reported, newly diagnosed patients showed lower baseline TCR diversity than healthy donors did. Some patients started nivolumab under 1 year after ASCT, and they were excluded.

The clonotype originates from a human donor with classical Hodgkin lymphoma. The source was peripheral blood mononuclear cells (PBMCs), collected before the second cycle of nivolumab. The gene calls are TRBV12-5 and TRBJ1-3; D unclear. The CDR3 DNA reads as TGTGCTAGTGGTTTGACGGGTTCTGGAAACACCATATATTTT. Residues: CASGLTGSGNTIYF.